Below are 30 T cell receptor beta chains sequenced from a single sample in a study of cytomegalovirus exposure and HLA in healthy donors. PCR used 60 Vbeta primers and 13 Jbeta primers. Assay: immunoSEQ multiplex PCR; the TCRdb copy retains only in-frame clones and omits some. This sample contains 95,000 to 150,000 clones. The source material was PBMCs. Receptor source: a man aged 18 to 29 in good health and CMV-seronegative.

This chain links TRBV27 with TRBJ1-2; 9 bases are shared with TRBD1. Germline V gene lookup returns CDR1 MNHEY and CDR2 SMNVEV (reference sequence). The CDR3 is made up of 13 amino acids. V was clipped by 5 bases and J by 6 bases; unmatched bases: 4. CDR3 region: CASSQQGADGYTF. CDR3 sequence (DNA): TGTGCCAGCAGTCAACAGGGGGCCGATGGCTACACCTTC.

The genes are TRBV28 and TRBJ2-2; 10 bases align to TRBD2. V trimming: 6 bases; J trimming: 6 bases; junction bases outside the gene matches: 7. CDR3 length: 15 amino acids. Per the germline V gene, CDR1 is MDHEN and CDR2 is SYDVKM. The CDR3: CASRVSGRRAGELFF. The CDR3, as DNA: TGTGCCAGCAGGGTTAGCGGGAGGAGGGCCGGGGAGCTGTTTTTT.

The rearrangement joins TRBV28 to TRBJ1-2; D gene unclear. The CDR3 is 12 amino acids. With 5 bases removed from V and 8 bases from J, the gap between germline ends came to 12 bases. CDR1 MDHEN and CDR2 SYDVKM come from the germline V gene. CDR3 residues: CASSGAMVGYTF. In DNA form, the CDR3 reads TGTGCCAGCAGTGGAGCGATGGTAGGCTACACCTTC.

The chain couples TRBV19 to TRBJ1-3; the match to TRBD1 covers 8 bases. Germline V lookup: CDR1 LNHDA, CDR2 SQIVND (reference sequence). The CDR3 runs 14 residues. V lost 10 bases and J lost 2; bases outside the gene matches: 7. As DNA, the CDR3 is TGTGCCACCCGACAGGGGAAAGCTGGAAACACCATATATTTT. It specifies CATRQGKAGNTIYF.

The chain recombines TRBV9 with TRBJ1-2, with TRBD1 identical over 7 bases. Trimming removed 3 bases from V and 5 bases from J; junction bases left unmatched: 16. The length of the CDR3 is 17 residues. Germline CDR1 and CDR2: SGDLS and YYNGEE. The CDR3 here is CASSENRGDVDYYGYTF. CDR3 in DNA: TGTGCCAGCAGCGAGAACAGGGGCGACGTGGACTATTATGGCTACACCTTC.

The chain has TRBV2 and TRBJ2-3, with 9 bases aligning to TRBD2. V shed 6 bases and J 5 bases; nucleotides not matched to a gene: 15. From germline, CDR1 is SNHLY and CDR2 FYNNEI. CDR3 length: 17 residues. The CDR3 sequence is CASRHLGVSGRKDTQYF. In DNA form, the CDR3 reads TGTGCCAGCAGGCACCTCGGGGTTAGCGGGAGAAAAGATACGCAGTATTTT.

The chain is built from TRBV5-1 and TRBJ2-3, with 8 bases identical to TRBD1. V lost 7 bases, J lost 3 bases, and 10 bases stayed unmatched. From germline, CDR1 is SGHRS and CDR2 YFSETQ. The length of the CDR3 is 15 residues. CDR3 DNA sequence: TGCGCCAGCCTCCACAGGGGGGAGCGGACAGATACGCAGTATTTT. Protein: CASLHRGERTDTQYF. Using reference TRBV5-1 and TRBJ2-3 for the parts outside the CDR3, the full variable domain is KAGVTQTPRYLIKTRGQQVTLSCSPISGHRSVSWYQQTPGQGLQFLFEYFSETQRNKGNFPGRFSGRQFSNSRSEMNVSTLELGDSALYLCASLHRGERTDTQYFGPGTRLTVL.

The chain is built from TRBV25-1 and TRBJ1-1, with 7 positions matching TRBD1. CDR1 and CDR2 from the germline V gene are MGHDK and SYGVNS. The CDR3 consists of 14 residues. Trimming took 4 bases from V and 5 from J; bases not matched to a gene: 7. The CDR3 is CASSATGVGTEAFF. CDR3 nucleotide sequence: TGTGCCAGCAGTGCAACAGGGGTAGGGACTGAAGCTTTCTTT.

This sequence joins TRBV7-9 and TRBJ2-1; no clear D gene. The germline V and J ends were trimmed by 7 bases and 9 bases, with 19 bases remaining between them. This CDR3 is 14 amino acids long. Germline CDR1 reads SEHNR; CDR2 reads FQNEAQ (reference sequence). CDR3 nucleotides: TGTGCCAGCACCCGATCCCAGGAACTGGGTGAGCAGTTCTTC. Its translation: CASTRSQELGEQFF.

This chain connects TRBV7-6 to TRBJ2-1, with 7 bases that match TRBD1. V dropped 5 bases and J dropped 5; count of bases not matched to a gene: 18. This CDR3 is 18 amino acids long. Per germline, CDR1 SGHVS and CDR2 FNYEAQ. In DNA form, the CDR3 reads TGTGCCAGCAGCAATCGGGACAGCTCATTCGTACTAAACAATGAGCAGTTCTTC. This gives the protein CASSNRDSSFVLNNEQFF.

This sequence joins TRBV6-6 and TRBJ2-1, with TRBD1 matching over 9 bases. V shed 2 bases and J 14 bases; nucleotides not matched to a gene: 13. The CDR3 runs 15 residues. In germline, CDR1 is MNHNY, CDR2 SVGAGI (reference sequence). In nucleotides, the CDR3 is TGTGCCAGCAGTTACCCCCGGGACAGGGCACAACAGGAGTTCTTC. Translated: CASSYPRDRAQQEFF.

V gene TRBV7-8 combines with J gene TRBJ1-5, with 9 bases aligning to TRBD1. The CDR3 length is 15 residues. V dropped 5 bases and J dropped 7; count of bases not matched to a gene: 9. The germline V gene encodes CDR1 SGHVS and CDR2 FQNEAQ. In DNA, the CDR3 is TGTGCCAGCAGCGGAGTGGACAGGGGACTCCAGCCCCAGCATTTT. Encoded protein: CASSGVDRGLQPQHF.

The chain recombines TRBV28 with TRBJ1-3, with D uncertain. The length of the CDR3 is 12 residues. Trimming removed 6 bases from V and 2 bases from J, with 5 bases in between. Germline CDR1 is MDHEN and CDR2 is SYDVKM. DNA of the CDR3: TGTGCCAGCAGGACTCCTGGAAACACCATATATTTT. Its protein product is CASRTPGNTIYF.

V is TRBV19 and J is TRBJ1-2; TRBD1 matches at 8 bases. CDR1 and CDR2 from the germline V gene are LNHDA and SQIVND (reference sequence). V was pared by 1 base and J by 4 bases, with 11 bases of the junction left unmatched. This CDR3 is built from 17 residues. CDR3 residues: CASSIGPGDRRSYGYTF. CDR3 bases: TGTGCCAGTAGTATAGGACCCGGGGACAGGCGAAGCTATGGCTACACCTTC.

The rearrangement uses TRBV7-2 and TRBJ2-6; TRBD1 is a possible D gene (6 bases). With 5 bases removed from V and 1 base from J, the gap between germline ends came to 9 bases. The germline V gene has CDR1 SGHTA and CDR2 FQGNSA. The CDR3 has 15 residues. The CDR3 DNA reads TGTGCCAGCAGCCACAGGGCTTCTGGGGCCAACGTCCTGACTTTC. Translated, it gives CASSHRASGANVLTF.

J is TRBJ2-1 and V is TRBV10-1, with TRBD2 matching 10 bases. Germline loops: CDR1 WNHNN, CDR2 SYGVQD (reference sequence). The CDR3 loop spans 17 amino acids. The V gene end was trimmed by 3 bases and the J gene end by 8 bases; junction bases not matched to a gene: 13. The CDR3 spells CASSDVAASGRADEQFF. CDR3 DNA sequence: TGCGCCAGCAGTGATGTGGCGGCTAGCGGGAGAGCAGATGAGCAGTTCTTC.

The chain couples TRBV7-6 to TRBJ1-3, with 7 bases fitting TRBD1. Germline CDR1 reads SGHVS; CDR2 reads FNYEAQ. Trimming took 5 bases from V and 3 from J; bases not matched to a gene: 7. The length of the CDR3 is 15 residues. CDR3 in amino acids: CASSRKGAVGNTIYF. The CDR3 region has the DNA TGTGCCAGCAGCCGAAAGGGGGCGGTTGGAAACACCATATATTTT.

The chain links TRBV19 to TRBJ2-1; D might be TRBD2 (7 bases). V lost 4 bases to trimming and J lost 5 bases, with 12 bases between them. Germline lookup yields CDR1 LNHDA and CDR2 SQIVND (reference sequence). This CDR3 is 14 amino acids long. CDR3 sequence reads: CASSTLGGDNEQFF. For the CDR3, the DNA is TGTGCCAGTAGTACATTAGGGGGGGACAATGAGCAGTTCTTC.

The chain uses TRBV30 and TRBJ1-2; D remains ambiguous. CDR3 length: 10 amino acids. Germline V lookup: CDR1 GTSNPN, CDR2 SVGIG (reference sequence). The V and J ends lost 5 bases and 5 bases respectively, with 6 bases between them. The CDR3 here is CAWGLYGYTF. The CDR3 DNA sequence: TGTGCCTGGGGCCTTTATGGCTACACCTTC.

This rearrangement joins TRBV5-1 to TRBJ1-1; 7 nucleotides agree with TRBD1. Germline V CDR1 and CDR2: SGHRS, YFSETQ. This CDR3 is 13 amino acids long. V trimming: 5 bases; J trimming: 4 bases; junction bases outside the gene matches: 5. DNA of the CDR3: TGCGCCAGCAGTCGACAGGGAGGCACTGAAGCTTTCTTT. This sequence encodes CASSRQGGTEAFF. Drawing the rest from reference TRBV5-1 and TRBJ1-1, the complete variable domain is KAGVTQTPRYLIKTRGQQVTLSCSPISGHRSVSWYQQTPGQGLQFLFEYFSETQRNKGNFPGRFSGRQFSNSRSEMNVSTLELGDSALYLCASSRQGGTEAFFGQGTRLTVV.

For the CDR3, the DNA is TGTGCCAGCAGCTTATCCTTTTCGTTGGTGGAGCGGCAGAACACCGGGGAGCTGTTTTTT. Encoded protein: CASSLSFSLVERQNTGELFF. The chain carries TRBV11-3 and TRBJ2-2; tentative D call: TRBD2 (5 bases). The CDR3 loop spans 20 amino acids. Trimming pared 2 bases from V and 1 base from J, leaving 23 bases between. CDR1 and CDR2 (germline): SGHNT, YENEEA.

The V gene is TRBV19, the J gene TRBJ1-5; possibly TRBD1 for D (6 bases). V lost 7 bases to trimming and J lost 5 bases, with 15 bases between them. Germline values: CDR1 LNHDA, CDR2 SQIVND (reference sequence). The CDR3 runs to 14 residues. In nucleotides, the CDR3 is TGTGCCAGTACCGAGACAGGTAGTGATCAGCCCCAGCATTTT. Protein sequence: CASTETGSDQPQHF.

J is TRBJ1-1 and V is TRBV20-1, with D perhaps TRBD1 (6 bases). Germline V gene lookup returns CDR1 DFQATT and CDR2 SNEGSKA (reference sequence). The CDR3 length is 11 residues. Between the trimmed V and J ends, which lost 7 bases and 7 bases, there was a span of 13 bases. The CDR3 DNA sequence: TGCAGTGTAGGGGGTGACAGTGAAGCTTTCTTT. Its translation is CSVGGDSEAFF.

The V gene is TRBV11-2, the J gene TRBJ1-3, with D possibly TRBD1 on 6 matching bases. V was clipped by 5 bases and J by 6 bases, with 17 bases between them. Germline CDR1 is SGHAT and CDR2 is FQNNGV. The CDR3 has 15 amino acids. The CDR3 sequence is CASSLGRVGANTIYF. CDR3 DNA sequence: TGTGCCAGCAGCCTCGGCCGGGTGGGGGCAAACACCATATATTTT.

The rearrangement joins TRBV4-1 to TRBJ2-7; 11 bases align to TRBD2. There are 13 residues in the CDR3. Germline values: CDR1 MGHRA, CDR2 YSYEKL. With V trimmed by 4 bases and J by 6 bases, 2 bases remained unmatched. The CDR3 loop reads CASSPGTSGEQYF. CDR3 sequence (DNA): TGCGCCAGCAGCCCGGGGACTAGCGGCGAGCAGTACTTC.

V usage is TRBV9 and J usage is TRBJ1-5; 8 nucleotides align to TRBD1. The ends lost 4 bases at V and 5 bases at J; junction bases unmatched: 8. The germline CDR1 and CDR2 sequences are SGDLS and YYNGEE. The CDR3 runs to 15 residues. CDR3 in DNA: TGTGCCAGCAGCCCAGGGGGCATGAAGCATCAGCCCCAGCATTTT. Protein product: CASSPGGMKHQPQHF.

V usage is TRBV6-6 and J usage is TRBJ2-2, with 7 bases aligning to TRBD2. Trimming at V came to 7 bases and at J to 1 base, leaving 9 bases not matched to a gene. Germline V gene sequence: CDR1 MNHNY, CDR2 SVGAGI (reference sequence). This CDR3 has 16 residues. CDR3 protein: CASTSAGVLNTGELFF. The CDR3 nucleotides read TGTGCCAGCACTTCTGCGGGGGTCCTGAACACCGGGGAGCTGTTTTTT.

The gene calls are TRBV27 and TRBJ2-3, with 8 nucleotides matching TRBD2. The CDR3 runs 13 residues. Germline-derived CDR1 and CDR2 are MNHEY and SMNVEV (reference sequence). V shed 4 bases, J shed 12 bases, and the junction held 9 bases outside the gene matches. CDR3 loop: CASSSRGDDSQYF. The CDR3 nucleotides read TGTGCCAGCAGTTCGCGGGGGGACGATAGCCAGTATTTT.

CDR3 DNA sequence: TGTGCCACCAGAGACAGGGTACGTGAGACCCAGTACTTC. It specifies CATRDRVRETQYF. J is TRBJ2-5 and V is TRBV15; 7 bases map to TRBD1. Losses at the gene ends were 6 bases for V and 5 bases for J; bases not matched to a gene: 6. This CDR3 contains 13 residues. CDR1 and CDR2 from the germline V gene are LNHNV and YYDKDF (reference sequence).

Written as DNA, the CDR3 is TGTGCCAGCAGTTTGGTGGACAGCTACTATGGCTACACCTTC. Protein product: CASSLVDSYYGYTF. The chain joins TRBV28 to TRBJ1-2; possibly TRBD1 for D (6 bases). The CDR3 has 14 residues. Trimming shortened V by 3 bases and J by 3 bases, and 11 bases separated the two germline ends. Germline V gene lookup returns CDR1 MDHEN and CDR2 SYDVKM.